This TCR beta chain was sequenced for a study of PD-1 blockade in classical Hodgkin lymphoma. Time point indicated: cycle 4 day 1 (C4D1), after five to seven weeks of nivolumab. No patient escaped relapse after autologous stem cell transplantation, and brentuximab vedotin exposure varied. A note on this clone: The antigen remains unidentified.

The V gene lost 0 bases and the J gene lost 0 bases, with 10 bases spanning the gap. This CDR3 is built from 15 residues. Germline-derived CDR1 and CDR2 are SGHDT and YYEEEE. Clones were read by immunoSEQ multiplex PCR, and TCRdb kept only the in-frame ones, dropping some. The sample lists almost 95,000 clones, 83% occurring once. Notes on the study in general: Newly diagnosed and completely responding patients shared comparable baseline diversity. With CD4+ cells, TCR diversity rose significantly by C4D1, but not with CD8+ cells.

The rearrangement joins TRBV5-6 to TRBJ2-7; D is undetermined. The sequences come from peripheral blood mononuclear cells (PBMCs), collected before the fourth cycle of nivolumab. This clonotype was sampled from a human donor with classical Hodgkin lymphoma. The CDR3 sequence: CASSLGLVTSYEQYF. The CDR3 bases are TGTGCCAGCAGCTTGGGTCTGGTTACCTCCTACGAGCAGTACTTC. Variable domain in full (rest from reference TRBV5-6 and TRBJ2-7): DAGVTQSPTHLIKTRGQQVTLRCSPKSGHDTVSWYQQALGQGPQFIFQYYEEEERQRGNFPDRFSGHQFPNYSSELNVNALLLGDSALYLCASSLGLVTSYEQYFGPGTRLTVT.